This T cell receptor (beta chain) is from a study of T-cell reconstitution after alpha-beta-depleted transplantation in children (dated by TCRdb to the mid-2010s). Study-level background: T-cell immune reconstitution after TCRalphabeta/CD19-depleted allogeneic hematopoietic cell transplantation in children was quantitatively tracked in the study by means of TCR repertoire profiling. What the work shows at the level of the full study, not this receptor alone: About two months after transplant, the apparently early recovery of alphabetaT-cell counts reportedly depended on just several hundred clones that had expanded rapidly and came from non-depleted graft cells. In some patients, the high TCRbeta diversity seen at day 60 was put down to recipient T cells and intrathymic progenitors that had survived conditioning. Over the following months the frequencies of hyperexpanded clones went down, and after one year T-cell counts and TCRbeta diversity were mostly credited to newly produced T cells.

A remark on this clonotype: There is no known antigen for this receptor. No much larger clonotype is one base removed from it; base qualities were not supplied.

Taken with the paper, the label for treatment or condition translates to: allogeneic hematopoietic cell transplantation with graft depleted of TCRalphabeta T cells and CD19 B cells. Transplant recipients were children who received TCRalphabeta/CD19-depleted allogeneic hematopoietic cell grafts. The method behind the library was PCR. Sequencing took place on an Illumina HiSeq 2500. TCR library preparation used molecular barcoding, with unique molecular identifiers applied to normalize quantification of the TCRbeta repertoire. TCRdb trimmed the raw reads at Q25, called clones with MiXCR and kept productive beta chains. Each CDR3 protein gets just one entry, which takes the most common genes and DNA from the rows behind it. This sample has fewer than 700,000 distinct CDR3 sequences in its table, and roughly 23% of those were observed once. The top ten hold about 14% of the sample. The sample here was PBMCs, mostly from graft donor cells, taken 360 days after TCRalphabeta/CD19-depleted stem cell transplant. The receptor was derived from a boy in the first two years of life who had a stem cell transplant for acute myeloid leukemia, so the T cells may come from the graft donor.

The CDR3 corresponds to CASSLERRRTDTQYF. Here is the DNA: TGTGCCAGCAGCTTAGAACGGCGGCGCACAGATACGCAGTATTTT. The chain is made from TRBV7-2 and TRBJ2-3; the D segment cannot be called with confidence. CDR1 SGHTA and CDR2 FQGNSA are derived from the germline V gene. V sheds 1 base and J sheds 1 base, leaving 9 bases between their ends. Reading from cysteine to phenylalanine, the CDR3 counts 15 amino acids. The DNA shown is the 45-base CDR3, in frame from base 1.